Included here is one T cell receptor beta chain sequence, with context. The sample is drawn from a study of blood T cell repertoires in COVID-19. Study details: Acute-phase and convalescent COVID-19 samples originated in the United States, Italy and Spain.

Libraries were prepared by immunoSEQ multiplex PCR; TCRdb keeps only in-frame clonotypes and omits some of them. The data hold 110,000 or so clones, with 85% to 90% observed a single time. The CDR3 has 14 residues. Germline V gene lookup returns CDR1 SGHAT and CDR2 FQNNGV. V was clipped by 5 bases and J by 9 bases, with 14 bases between them. Seattle's enrolled individuals joined amid active infection and were then monitored longitudinally. This receptor was identified in a woman aged 60-75 years with COVID-19, enrolled during active disease. Sample: peripheral blood. The chain carries TRBV11-2 and TRBJ1-6; maybe TRBD1 (5 bases). As DNA, the CDR3 is TGTGCCAGCAGCCCCGGGCAGGGAGGTTCACCCCTCCACTTT. Its protein is CASSPGQGGSPLHF.